This TCR beta chain was sequenced in a study of blood T cell repertoires in COVID-19. As for the study in general: Researchers got acute and convalescent COVID-19 samples from the United States, Italy and Spain. T cells, B-cell-depleted T cells, or PBMCs supplied cDNA or gDNA.

Per the authors' pipeline: Reference gene primer amplification in the assay estimated nucleated cell counts. TCRdb keeps only in-frame clones here, not all; method: immunoSEQ multiplex PCR. V, J and clone size reflect that table, while D and trimming were determined from the DNA. In the table there are about 280,000 clones, 85% of which are singletons. Germline V lookup: CDR1 KGHSH, CDR2 LQKENI. V dropped 6 bases and J dropped 5; count of bases not matched to a gene: 12. The CDR3 spans 15 residues. This clone was detected only once. This receptor was taken from a human donor in a cohort sampled during active COVID-19. V is TRBV18 and J is TRBJ1-1; 7 bases fit TRBD1. Sequencing was done on a sample of peripheral blood. The CDR3 nucleotides are TGTGCCAGCTCCCAAGTGAGGGGGCTAGGTACTGAAGCTTTCTTT. As protein: CASSQVRGLGTEAFF.